The 8 T cell receptor beta chains below all came from one sample that was sequenced in a study of breast tumors, draining lymph nodes, adjacent tissues. TCRdb ran MiXCR on the multiplex PCR reads and lists one entry per CDR3 protein. The sample lists about 220,000 distinct CDR3 sequences; 30% to 35% were seen once. The lymph nodes were axillary draining lymph nodes from breast cancer patients. Source material: axillary lymph node tissue. These TCRs come from a female donor with breast cancer. Some clones in this sample may be carry-over from other donors' samples.

Only a few counts were recorded for this clonotype. A read error is possible here, since a much larger clone lies one base away. The CDR3 is CASTRTPETQYF. In nucleotides, the CDR3 is TGTGCCAGCACCCGGACCCCAGAGACCCAGTACTTC. The rearrangement links TRBV6-1 to TRBJ2-5; D is unresolved. The CDR3 contains 12 residues. Germline CDR1 MNHNS, CDR2 SASEGT. V gave up 7 bases and J gave up 4 bases, with 10 bases separating them.

About this clonotype: Being one base from a much bigger clone, this may be a read error. V is TRBV20-1 and J is TRBJ2-7; 7 bases are a match to TRBD1. There are 15 residues in the CDR3. Germline-derived CDR1 and CDR2 are DFQATT and SNEGSKA (reference sequence). The CDR3 loop reads CSARETGTVTYGQYF. The CDR3 DNA is TGCAGTGCTAGAGAGACCGGGACAGTAACCTACGGGCAGTACTTC.

This sequence joins TRBV7-2 and TRBJ1-5, with D hard to call. The germline V and J ends were trimmed by 0 bases and 1 base, with 10 bases remaining between them. The germline V gene has CDR1 SGHTA and CDR2 FQGNSA. CDR3 length: 16 residues. Here the CDR3 reads CASSLAGVSSNQPQHF. The CDR3 DNA reads as TGTGCCAGCAGCTTAGCTGGGGTTTCGAGCAATCAGCCCCAGCATTTT. The full variable domain, completed using reference TRBV7-2 and TRBJ1-5, is GAGVSQSPSNKVTEKGKDVELRCDPISGHTALYWYRQSLGQGLEFLIYFQGNSAPDKSGLPSDRFSAERTGGSVSTLTIQRTQQEDSAVYLCASSLAGVSSNQPQHFGDGTRLSIL.

The sample holds many counts of this clonotype. Being one base from a much bigger clone, this may be a read error. This chain uses TRBV9 with TRBJ2-5; 10 bases map to TRBD1. CDR3 length equals 15 residues. In germline, CDR1 is SGDLS, CDR2 YYNGEE. The CDR3 loop is CASSITGQGSETPYF. CDR3 sequence (DNA): TGTGCCAGCAGCATCACGGGACAGGGGTCAGAGACCCCGTACTTC.

This clonotype appeared a few times. This chain links TRBV6-1 with TRBJ2-2; 8 nucleotides match TRBD2. Germline CDR1 and CDR2: MNHNS and SASEGT. CDR3 length: 16 residues. Trimming removed 4 bases from V and 3 bases from J; junction bases left unmatched: 7. The DNA for the CDR3 is TGTGCCAGCAGTGTACTAGCGGCCGGCTACACCGGGGAGCTGTTTTTT. It yields the protein CASSVLAAGYTGELFF.

This clonotype was seen ten or more times. Here the CDR3 DNA reads TGTGCCAGCAGCCGTGCCGGGACTAGCTATGAGCAGTTCTTC. Amino acids: CASSRAGTSYEQFF. The rearrangement links TRBV7-2 to TRBJ2-1, with 9 nucleotides matching TRBD2. This CDR3 has 14 amino acids. The ends lost 5 bases at V and 8 bases at J; junction bases unmatched: 7. CDR1 SGHTA and CDR2 FQGNSA come from the germline V gene.

This clonotype was found many times. The chain has TRBV10-2 and TRBJ2-1; 9 bases map to TRBD2. The CDR3 extends over 14 amino acids. Per the germline V gene, CDR1 is WSHSY and CDR2 is SAAADI. Trimming removed 7 bases from V and 9 bases from J; junction bases left unmatched: 10. CDR3: CASKPSGAVGEQFF. CDR3 bases: TGCGCCAGCAAGCCTAGCGGGGCAGTGGGTGAGCAGTTCTTC.

Concerning this clonotype itself: It is likely a read error, because the conserved phenylalanine at the end of the CDR3 is missing. It is unclear where the CDR3 begins or ends on the DNA, so no DNA is shown, and the CDR3 is as TCRdb lists it. The chain employs TRBV7-6 and TRBJ2-6. The CDR3 is made up of 14 amino acids, end residues included. Germline lookup yields CDR1 SGHVS and CDR2 FNYEAQ. The CDR3: CASSPRSGANVRTL.